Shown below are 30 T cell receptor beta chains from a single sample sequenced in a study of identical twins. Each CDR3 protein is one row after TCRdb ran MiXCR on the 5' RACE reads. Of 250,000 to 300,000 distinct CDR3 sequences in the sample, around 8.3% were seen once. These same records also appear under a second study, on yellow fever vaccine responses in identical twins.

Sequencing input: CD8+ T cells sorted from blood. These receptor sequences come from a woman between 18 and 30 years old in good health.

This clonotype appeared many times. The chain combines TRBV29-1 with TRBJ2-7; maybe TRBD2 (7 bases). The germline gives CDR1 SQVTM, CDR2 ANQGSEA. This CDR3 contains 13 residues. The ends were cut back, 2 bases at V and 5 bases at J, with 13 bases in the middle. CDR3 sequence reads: CSVELRGPNEQYF. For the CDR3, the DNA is TGCAGCGTTGAATTGCGGGGGCCGAACGAGCAGTACTTC.

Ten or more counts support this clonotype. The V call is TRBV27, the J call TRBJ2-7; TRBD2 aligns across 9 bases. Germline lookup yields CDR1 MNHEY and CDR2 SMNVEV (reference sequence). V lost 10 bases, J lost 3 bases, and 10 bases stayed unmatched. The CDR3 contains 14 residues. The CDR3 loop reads CATTVTSGHYEQYF. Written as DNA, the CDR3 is TGTGCCACCACCGTGACTAGCGGCCACTACGAGCAGTACTTC.

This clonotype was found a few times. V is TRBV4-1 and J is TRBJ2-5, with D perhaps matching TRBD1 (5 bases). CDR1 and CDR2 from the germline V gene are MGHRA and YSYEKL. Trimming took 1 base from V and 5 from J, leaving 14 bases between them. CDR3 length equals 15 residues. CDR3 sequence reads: CASSQVAGLAETQYF. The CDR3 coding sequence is TGCGCCAGCAGCCAAGTTGCAGGGCTGGCTGAGACCCAGTACTTC.

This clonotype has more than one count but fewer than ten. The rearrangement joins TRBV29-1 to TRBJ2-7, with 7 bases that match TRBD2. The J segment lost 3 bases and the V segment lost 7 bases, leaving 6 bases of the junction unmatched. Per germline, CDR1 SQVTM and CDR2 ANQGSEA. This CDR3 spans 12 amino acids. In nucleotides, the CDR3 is TGCAGCGCCGGACTAGGGATCTACGAGCAGTACTTC. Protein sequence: CSAGLGIYEQYF.

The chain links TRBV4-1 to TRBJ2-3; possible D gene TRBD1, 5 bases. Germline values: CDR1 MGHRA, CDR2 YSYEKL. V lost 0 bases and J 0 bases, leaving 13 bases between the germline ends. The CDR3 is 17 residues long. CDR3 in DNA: TGCGCCAGCAGCCAAGATCCCACAGGAACTAGCACAGATACGCAGTATTTT. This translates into CASSQDPTGTSTDTQYF.

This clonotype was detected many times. Here the CDR3 reads CASSSRPGQGSYGYTF. The CDR3 bases are TGTGCCAGCAGTTCCCGCCCCGGACAGGGGAGCTATGGCTACACCTTC. The chain carries TRBV27 and TRBJ1-2, with TRBD1 matching over 9 bases. The CDR3 totals 16 residues. Per the germline V gene, CDR1 is MNHEY and CDR2 is SMNVEV (reference sequence). The J segment lost 4 bases and the V segment lost 4 bases, leaving 10 bases of the junction unmatched.

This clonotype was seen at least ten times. This CDR3 is CASSLGPQIRGGEQFF. CDR3 sequence (DNA): TGTGCCAGCAGCTTAGGCCCCCAGATTCGGGGGGGTGAGCAGTTCTTC. This chain links TRBV7-9 with TRBJ2-1; TRBD2 matches at 8 bases. The CDR3 totals 16 residues. Trimming at V came to 1 base and at J to 9 bases, leaving 11 bases not matched to a gene. Germline values: CDR1 SEHNR, CDR2 FQNEAQ (reference sequence).

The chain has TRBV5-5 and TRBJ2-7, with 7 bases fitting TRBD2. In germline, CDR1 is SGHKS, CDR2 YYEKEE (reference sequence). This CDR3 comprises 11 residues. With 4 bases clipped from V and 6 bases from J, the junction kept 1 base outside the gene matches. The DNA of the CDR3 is TGTGCCAGCAGCGGCGGGGGCGAGCAGTACTTC. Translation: CASSGGGEQYF.

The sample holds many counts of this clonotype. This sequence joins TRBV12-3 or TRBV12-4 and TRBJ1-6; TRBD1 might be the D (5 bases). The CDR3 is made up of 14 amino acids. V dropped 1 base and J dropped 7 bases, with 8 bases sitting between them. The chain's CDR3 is CASSLGGANSPLHF. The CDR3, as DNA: TGTGCCAGCAGTTTAGGGGGCGCCAATTCACCCCTCCACTTT.

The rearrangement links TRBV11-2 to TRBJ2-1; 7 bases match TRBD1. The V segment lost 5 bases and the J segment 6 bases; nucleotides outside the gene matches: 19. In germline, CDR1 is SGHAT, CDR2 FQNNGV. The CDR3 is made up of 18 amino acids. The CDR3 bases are TGTGCCAGCAGCCCCGCTGACCGGGACAGAGGCCTGGGCAATGAGCAGTTCTTC. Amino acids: CASSPADRDRGLGNEQFF.

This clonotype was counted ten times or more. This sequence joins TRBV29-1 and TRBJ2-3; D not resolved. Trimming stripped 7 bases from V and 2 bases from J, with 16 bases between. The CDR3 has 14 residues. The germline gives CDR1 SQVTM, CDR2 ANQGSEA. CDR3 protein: CSADPGLITDTQYF. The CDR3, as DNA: TGCAGCGCTGATCCGGGCCTGATCACAGATACGCAGTATTTT.

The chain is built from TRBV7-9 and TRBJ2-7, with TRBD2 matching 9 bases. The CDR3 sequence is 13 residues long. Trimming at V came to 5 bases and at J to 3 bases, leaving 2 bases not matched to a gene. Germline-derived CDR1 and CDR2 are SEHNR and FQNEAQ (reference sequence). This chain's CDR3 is CASSPSGDYEQYF. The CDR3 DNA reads TGTGCCAGCAGCCCTAGCGGGGACTACGAGCAGTACTTC.

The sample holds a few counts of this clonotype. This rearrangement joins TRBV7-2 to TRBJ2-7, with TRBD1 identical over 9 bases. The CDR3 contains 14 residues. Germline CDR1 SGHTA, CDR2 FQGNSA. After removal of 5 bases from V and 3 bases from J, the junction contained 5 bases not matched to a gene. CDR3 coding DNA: TGTGCCAGCAGCGGCATGACAGGGGGCTACGAGCAGTACTTC. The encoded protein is CASSGMTGGYEQYF.

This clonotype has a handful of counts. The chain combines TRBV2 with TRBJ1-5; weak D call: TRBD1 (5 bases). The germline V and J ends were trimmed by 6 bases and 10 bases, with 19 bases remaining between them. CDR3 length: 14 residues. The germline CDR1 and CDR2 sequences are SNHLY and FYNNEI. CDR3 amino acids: CASRVGKGTNPQHF. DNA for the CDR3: TGTGCCAGCAGGGTTGGAAAGGGGACGAACCCCCAGCATTTT.

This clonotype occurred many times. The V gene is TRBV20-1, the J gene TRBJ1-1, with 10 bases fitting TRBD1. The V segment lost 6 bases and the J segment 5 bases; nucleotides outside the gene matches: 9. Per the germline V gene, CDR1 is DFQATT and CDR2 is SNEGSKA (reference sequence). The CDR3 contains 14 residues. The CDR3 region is CSAKRGTGETEAFF. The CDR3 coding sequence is TGCAGTGCCAAACGCGGGACAGGGGAGACTGAAGCTTTCTTT.

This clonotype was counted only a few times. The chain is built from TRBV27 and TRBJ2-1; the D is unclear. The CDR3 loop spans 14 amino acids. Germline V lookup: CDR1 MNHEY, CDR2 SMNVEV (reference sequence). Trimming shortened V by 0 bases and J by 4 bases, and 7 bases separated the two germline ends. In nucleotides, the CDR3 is TGTGCCAGCAGTTTATCAGTAGATTACAATGAGCAGTTCTTC. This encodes CASSLSVDYNEQFF.

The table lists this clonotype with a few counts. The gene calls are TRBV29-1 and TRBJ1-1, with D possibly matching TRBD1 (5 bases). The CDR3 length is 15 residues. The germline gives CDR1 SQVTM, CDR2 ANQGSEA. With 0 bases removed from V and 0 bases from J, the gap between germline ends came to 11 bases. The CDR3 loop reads CSVEEQGPMNTEAFF. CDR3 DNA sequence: TGCAGCGTTGAAGAGCAGGGACCCATGAACACTGAAGCTTTCTTT.

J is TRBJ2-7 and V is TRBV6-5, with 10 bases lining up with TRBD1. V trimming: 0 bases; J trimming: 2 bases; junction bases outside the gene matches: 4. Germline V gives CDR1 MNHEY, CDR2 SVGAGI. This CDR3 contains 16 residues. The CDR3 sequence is CASSYSSGQGAYEQYF. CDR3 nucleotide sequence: TGTGCCAGCAGTTACTCGAGCGGACAGGGGGCCTACGAGCAGTACTTC.

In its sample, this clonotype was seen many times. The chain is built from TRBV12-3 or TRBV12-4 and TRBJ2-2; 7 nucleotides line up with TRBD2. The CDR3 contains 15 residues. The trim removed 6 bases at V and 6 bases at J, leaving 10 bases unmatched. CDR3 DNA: TGTGCCAGCAGATGGACGGGCGGGAGACCCGGGGAGCTGTTTTTT. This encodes CASRWTGGRPGELFF.

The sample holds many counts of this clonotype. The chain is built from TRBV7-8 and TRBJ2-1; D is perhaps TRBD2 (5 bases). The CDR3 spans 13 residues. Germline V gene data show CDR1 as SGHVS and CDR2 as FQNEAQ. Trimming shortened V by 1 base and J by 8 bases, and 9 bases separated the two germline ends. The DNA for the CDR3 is TGTGCCAGCAGCTTAGGAGGGATCCATGAGCAGTTCTTC. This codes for CASSLGGIHEQFF.

CDR3 in amino acids: CASSFTGANTEAFF. The CDR3 nucleotides read TGTGCCAGCAGCTTTACAGGGGCGAACACTGAAGCTTTCTTT. The chain links TRBV7-2 to TRBJ1-1; 7 positions agree with TRBD1. V lost 3 bases and J lost 1; bases outside the gene matches: 2. This CDR3 comprises 14 residues. From germline, CDR1 is SGHTA and CDR2 FQGNSA.

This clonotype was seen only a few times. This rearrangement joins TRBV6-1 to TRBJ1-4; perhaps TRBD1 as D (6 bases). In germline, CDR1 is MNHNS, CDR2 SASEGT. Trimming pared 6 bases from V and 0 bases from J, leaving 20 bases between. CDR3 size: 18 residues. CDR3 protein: CASSLGGGGYATNEKLFF. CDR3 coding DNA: TGTGCCAGCAGCTTGGGAGGGGGGGGTTACGCAACTAATGAAAAACTGTTTTTT.

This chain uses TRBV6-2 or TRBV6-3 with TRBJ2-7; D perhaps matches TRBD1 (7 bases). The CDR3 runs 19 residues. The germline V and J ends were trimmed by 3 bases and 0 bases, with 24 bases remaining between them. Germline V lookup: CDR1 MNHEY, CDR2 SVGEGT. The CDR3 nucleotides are TGTGCCAGCAGTTATATACCCCAGGACTACAGACAGGGCTCCTACGAGCAGTACTTC. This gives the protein CASSYIPQDYRQGSYEQYF.

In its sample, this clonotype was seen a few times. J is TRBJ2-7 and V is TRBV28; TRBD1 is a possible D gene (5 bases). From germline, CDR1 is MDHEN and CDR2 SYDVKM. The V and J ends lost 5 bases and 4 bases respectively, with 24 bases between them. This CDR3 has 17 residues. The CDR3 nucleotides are TGTGCCAGCAGTCCCCACTTACTTGACAGTAAATCTTACGAGCAGTACTTC. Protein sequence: CASSPHLLDSKSYEQYF.

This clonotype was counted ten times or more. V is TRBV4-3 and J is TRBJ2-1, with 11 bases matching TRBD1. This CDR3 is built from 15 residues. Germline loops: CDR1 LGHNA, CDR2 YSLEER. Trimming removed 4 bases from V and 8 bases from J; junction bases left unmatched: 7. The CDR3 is CASSRRTGGIDEQFF. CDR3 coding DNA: TGCGCCAGCAGCCGCCGGACAGGGGGCATCGATGAGCAGTTCTTC.

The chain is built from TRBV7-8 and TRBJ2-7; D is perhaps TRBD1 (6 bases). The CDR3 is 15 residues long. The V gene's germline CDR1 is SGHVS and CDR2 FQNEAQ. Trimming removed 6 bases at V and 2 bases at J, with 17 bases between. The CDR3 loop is CASSQGGRLTYEQYF. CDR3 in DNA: TGTGCCAGCAGTCAAGGGGGACGGCTAACCTACGAGCAGTACTTC.

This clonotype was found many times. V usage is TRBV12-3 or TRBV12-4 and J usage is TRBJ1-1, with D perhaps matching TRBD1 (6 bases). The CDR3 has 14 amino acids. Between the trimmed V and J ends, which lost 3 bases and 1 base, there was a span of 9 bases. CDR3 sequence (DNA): TGTGCCAGCAGTTTTCCAGGGGCGAACACTGAAGCTTTCTTT. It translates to CASSFPGANTEAFF.

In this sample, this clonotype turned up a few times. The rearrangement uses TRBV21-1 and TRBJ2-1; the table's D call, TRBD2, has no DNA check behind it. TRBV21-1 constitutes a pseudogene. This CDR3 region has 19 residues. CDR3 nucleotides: TGTGCCAGCAGCAAATGGTCTCGCGGGCGGAGACTAGCGGGAGCTGAGCAGTTCTTC. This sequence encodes CASSKWSRGRRLAGAEQFF.

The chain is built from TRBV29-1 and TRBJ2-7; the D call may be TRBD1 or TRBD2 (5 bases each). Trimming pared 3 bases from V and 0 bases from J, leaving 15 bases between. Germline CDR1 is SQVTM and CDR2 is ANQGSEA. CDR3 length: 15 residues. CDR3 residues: CSVEGRRDGSYEQYF. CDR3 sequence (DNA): TGCAGCGTTGAGGGGAGACGGGACGGCTCCTACGAGCAGTACTTC.

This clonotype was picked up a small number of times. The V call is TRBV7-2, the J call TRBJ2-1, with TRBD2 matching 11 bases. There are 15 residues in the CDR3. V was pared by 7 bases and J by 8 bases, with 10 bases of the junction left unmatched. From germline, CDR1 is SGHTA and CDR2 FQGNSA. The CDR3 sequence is CASKLAGEQGDEQFF. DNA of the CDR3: TGTGCCAGCAAACTAGCGGGGGAGCAAGGGGATGAGCAGTTCTTC.